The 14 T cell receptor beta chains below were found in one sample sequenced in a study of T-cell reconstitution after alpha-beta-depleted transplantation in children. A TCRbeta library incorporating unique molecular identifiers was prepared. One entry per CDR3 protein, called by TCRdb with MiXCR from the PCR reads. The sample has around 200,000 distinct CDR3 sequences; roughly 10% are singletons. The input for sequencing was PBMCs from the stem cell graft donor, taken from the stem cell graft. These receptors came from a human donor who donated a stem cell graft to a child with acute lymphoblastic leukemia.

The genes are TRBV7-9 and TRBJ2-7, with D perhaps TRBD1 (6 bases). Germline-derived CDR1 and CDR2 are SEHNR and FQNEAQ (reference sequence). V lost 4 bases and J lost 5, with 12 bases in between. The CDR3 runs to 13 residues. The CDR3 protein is CASSWQGLNEQYF. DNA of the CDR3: TGTGCCAGCAGCTGGCAGGGGCTGAACGAGCAGTACTTC.

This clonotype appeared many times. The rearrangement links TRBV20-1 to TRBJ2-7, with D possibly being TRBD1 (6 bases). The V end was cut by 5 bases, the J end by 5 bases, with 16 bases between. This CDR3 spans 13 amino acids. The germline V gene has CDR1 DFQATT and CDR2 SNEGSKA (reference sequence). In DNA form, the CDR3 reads TGCAGTGCTCCGCAGGGGATCAGGGACGAGCAGTACTTC. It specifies CSAPQGIRDEQYF.

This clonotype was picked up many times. The CDR3 sequence is CASSRTGGTEAFF. DNA of the CDR3: TGTGCCAGCAGCCGGACAGGGGGCACTGAAGCTTTCTTT. The V and J genes are TRBV9 and TRBJ1-1; 10 bases agree with TRBD1. The germline V gene encodes CDR1 SGDLS and CDR2 YYNGEE. V trimming: 4 bases; J trimming: 4 bases; junction bases outside the gene matches: 1. The CDR3 extends over 13 amino acids. The entire variable domain, with the rest obtained from reference TRBV9 and TRBJ1-1, is as follows: DSGVTQTPKHLITATGQRVTLRCSPRSGDLSVYWYQQSLDQGLQFLIQYYNGEERAKGNILERFSAQQFPDLHSELNLSSLELGDSALYFCASSRTGGTEAFFGQGTRLTVV.

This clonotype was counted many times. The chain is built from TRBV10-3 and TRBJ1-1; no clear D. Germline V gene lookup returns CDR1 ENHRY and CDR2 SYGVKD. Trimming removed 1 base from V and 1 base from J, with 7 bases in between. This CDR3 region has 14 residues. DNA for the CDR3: TGTGCCATCAGTGAGTTGATGGGGAACACTGAAGCTTTCTTT. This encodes CAISELMGNTEAFF.

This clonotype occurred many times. The CDR3 is CSARAPTGFVGGYTF. CDR3 coding DNA: TGCAGTGCTAGAGCCCCGACAGGGTTTGTGGGTGGCTACACCTTC. This chain links TRBV20-1 with TRBJ1-2; TRBD1 matches 7 bases. CDR3 length: 15 residues. Germline V gene lookup returns CDR1 DFQATT and CDR2 SNEGSKA (reference sequence). The junction had 12 bases not matched to a gene; V was cut back by 1 base and J by 7 bases.

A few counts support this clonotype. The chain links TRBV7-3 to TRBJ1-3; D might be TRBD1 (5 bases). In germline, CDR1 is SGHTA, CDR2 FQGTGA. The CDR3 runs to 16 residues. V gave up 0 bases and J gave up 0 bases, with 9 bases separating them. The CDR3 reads CASSLTGASSGNTIYF. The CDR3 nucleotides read TGTGCCAGCAGCTTAACAGGGGCCAGCTCTGGAAACACCATATATTTT. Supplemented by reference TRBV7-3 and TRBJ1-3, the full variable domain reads GAGVSQTPSNKVTEKGKYVELRCDPISGHTALYWYRQSLGQGPEFLIYFQGTGAADDSGLPNDRFFAVRPEGSVSTLKIQRTERGDSAVYLCASSLTGASSGNTIYFGEGSWLTVV.

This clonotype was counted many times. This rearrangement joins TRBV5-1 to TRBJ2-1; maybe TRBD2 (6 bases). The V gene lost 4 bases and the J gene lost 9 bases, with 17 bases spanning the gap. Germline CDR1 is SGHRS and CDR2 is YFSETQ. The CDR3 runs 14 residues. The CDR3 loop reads CASSRTGSEGEQFF. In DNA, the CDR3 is TGCGCCAGCAGCCGGACCGGGAGTGAGGGTGAGCAGTTCTTC.

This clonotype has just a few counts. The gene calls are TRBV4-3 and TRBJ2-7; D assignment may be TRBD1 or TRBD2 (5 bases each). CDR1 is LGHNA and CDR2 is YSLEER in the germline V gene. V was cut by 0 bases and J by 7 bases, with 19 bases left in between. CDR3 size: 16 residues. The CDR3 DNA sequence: TGCGCCAGCAGCCAAGATACGGGACCCACAGCGAGGGAGCAGTACTTC. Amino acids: CASSQDTGPTAREQYF.

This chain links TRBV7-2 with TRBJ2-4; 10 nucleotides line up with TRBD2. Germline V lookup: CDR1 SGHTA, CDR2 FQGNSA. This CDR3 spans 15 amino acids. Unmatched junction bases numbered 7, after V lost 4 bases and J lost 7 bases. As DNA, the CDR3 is TGTGCCAGCAGCTGGACTAGCGGCGATGGGAACATTCAGTACTTC. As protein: CASSWTSGDGNIQYF. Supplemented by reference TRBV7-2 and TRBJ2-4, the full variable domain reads GAGVSQSPSNKVTEKGKDVELRCDPISGHTALYWYRQSLGQGLEFLIYFQGNSAPDKSGLPSDRFSAERTGGSVSTLTIQRTQQEDSAVYLCASSWTSGDGNIQYFGAGTRLSVL.

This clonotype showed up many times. The CDR3 region has the DNA TGCAGTGCTGATGCGGGACAGTACTACGAGCAGTACTTC. This codes for CSADAGQYYEQYF. The chain recombines TRBV20-1 with TRBJ2-7; tentatively, D is TRBD1 (7 bases). Trimming removed 5 bases from V and 3 bases from J, with 14 bases in between. This CDR3 is built from 13 residues. Germline assignment: CDR1 DFQATT and CDR2 SNEGSKA (reference sequence).

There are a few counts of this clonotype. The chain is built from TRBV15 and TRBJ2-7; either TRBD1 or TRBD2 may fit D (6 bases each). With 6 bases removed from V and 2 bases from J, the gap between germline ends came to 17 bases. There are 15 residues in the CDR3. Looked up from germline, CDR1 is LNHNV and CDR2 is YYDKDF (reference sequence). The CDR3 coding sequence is TGTGCCACCAGTCCTATGGGGGGCAGCCCCTACGAGCAGTACTTC. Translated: CATSPMGGSPYEQYF.

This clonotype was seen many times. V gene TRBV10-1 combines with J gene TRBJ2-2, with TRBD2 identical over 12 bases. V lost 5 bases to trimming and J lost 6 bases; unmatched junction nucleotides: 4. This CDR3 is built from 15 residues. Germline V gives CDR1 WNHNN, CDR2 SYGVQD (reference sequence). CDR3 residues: CASSRTSGAPGELFF. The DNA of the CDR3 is TGCGCCAGCAGTCGGACTAGCGGGGCTCCCGGGGAGCTGTTTTTT.

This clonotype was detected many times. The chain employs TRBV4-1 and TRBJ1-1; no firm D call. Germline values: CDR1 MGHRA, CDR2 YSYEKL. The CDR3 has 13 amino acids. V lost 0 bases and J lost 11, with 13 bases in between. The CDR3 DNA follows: TGCGCCAGCAGCCAAGATACTACGTTGCGGGCTTTCTTT. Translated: CASSQDTTLRAFF.

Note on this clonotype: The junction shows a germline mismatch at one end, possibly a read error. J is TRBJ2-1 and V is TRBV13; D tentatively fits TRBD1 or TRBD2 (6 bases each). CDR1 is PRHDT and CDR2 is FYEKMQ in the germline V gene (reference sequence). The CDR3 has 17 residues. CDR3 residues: CASSLEVTGGSHNEQFF. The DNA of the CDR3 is TGTGCCAGCAGCTTAGAGGTTACCGGGGGCTCCCACAATGAGCAGTTCTTC.